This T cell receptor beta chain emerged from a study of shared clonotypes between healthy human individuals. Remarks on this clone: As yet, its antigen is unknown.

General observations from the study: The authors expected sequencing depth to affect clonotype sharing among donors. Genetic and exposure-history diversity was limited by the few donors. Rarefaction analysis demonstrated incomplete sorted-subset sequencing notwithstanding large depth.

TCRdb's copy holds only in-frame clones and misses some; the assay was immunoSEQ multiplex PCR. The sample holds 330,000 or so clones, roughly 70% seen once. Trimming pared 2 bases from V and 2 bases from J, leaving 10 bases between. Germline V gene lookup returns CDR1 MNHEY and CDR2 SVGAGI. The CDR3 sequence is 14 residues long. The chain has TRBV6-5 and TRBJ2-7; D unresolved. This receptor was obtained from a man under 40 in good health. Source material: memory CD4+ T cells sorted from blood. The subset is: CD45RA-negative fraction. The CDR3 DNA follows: TGTGCCAGCAGTTACGCCAGAGCCACCTACGAGCAGTACTTC. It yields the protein CASSYARATYEQYF.